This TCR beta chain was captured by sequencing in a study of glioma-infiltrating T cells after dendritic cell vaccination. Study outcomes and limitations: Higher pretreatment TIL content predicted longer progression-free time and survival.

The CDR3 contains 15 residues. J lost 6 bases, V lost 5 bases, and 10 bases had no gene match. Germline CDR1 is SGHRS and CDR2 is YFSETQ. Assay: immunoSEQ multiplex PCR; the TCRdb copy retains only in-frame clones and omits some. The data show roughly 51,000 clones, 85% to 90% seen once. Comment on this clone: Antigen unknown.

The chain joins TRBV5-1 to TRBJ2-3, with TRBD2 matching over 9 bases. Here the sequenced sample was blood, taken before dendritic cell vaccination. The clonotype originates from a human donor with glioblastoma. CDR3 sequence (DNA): TGCGCCAGCAGAAGCTTAGGGACTAGCAGCGATACGCAGTATTTT. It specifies CASRSLGTSSDTQYF.